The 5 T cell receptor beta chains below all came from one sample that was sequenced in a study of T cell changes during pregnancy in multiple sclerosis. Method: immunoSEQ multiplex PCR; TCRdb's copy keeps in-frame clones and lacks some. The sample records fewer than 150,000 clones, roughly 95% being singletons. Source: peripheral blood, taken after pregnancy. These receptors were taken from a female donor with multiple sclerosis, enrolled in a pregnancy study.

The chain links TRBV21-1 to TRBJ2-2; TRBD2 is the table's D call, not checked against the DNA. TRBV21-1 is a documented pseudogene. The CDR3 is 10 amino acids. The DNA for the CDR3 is TGTGCCAGCAGTTATGGGGAGCTGTTTTTT. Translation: CASSYGELFF.

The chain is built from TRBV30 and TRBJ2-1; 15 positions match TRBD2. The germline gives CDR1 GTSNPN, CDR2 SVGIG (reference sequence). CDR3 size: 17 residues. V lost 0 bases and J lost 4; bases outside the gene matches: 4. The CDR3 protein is CAWSVGTSGRTYNEQFF. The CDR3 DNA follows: TGTGCCTGGAGTGTAGGGACTAGCGGGAGGACTTACAATGAGCAGTTCTTC.

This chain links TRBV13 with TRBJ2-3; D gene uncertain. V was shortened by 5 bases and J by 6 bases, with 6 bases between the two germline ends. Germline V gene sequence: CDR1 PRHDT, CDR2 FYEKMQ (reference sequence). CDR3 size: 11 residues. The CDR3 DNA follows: TGTGCCAGCAGCCTTCGGGATACGCAGTATTTT. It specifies CASSLRDTQYF. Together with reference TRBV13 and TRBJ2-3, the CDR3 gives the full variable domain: AAGVIQSPRHLIKEKRETATLKCYPIPRHDTVYWYQQGPGQDPQFLISFYEKMQSDKGSIPDRFSAQQFSDYHSELNMSSLELGDSALYFCASSLRDTQYFGPGTRLTVL.

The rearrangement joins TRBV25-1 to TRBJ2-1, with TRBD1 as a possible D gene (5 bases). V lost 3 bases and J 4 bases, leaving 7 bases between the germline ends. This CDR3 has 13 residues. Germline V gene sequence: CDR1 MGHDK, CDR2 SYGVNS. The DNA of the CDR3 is TGTGCCAGCAGTGATACAGGTTACAATGAGCAGTTCTTC. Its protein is CASSDTGYNEQFF.

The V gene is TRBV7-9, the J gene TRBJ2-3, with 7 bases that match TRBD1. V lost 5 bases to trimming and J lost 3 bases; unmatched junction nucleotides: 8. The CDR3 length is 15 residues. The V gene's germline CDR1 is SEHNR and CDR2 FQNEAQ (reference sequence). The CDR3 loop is CASSIKGANTDTQYF. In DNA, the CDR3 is TGTGCCAGCAGCATCAAGGGGGCGAATACAGATACGCAGTATTTT. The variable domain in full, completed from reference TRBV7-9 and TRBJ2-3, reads DTGVSQNPRHKITKRGQNVTFRCDPISEHNRLYWYRQTLGQGPEFLTYFQNEAQLEKSRLLSDRFSAERPKGSFSTLEIQRTEQGDSAMYLCASSIKGANTDTQYFGPGTRLTVL.